This entry lists 24 T cell receptor beta chains sequenced from one sample in a study of T-cell reconstitution after alpha-beta-depleted transplantation in children. The TCRbeta library was prepared with unique molecular identifiers. Each CDR3 protein is one row after TCRdb ran MiXCR on the PCR reads. The table has about 16,000 distinct CDR3 sequences, 7.7% seen once. Sequences were derived from PBMCs, mostly from graft donor cells, sampled 60 days after TCRalphabeta/CD19-depleted stem cell transplant. The receptors here all came from a boy under three years old who had a stem cell transplant for Wiskott-Aldrich syndrome, so the T cells may come from the graft donor.

This clonotype has at least ten counts. The DNA of the CDR3 is TGCGCCAGCAGCTCACTGACCTCTGGGGCCAACGTCCTGACTTTC. Encoded protein: CASSSLTSGANVLTF. The chain links TRBV5-1 to TRBJ2-6; no clear D. Germline values: CDR1 SGHRS, CDR2 YFSETQ. The CDR3 extends over 15 amino acids. Trimming removed 3 bases at V and 0 bases at J, with 7 bases between.

This clonotype appeared a few times. The rearrangement uses TRBV7-8 and TRBJ2-7, with 13 bases matching TRBD2. V shed 5 bases and J 3 bases; nucleotides not matched to a gene: 4. CDR1 is SGHVS, CDR2 FQNEAQ, per germline. The CDR3 is 15 residues long. The CDR3 bases are TGTGCCAGCAGCGGCCGGACTAGCGGGAGCTACGAGCAGTACTTC. It encodes CASSGRTSGSYEQYF.

The gene calls are TRBV4-2 and TRBJ2-1; 8 bases align to TRBD2. The CDR3 length is 17 residues. Germline V gene lookup returns CDR1 LGHNA and CDR2 YNFKEQ. J gave up 3 bases and V 4 bases, and 11 bases lay outside the gene matches. For the CDR3, the DNA is TGTGCCAGCAGCCCCGGGAGCGGGAGCTCAAACTACAATGAGCAGTTCTTC. Its translation: CASSPGSGSSNYNEQFF.

The table lists this clonotype with a few counts. The V gene is TRBV28, the J gene TRBJ1-2, with D unclear. The germline CDR1 and CDR2 sequences are MDHEN and SYDVKM. The germline V and J ends were trimmed by 3 bases and 5 bases, with 22 bases remaining between them. CDR3 length: 17 amino acids. CDR3 loop: CASSFIGYSVGKYGYTF. CDR3 coding DNA: TGTGCCAGCAGTTTCATTGGGTATAGCGTCGGGAAATATGGCTACACCTTC.

This clonotype has at least ten counts. V gene TRBV5-1 combines with J gene TRBJ2-1, with 14 positions matching TRBD2. The J segment lost 8 bases and the V segment lost 4 bases, leaving 5 bases of the junction unmatched. In germline, CDR1 is SGHRS, CDR2 YFSETQ. CDR3 length equals 15 residues. CDR3 bases: TGCGCCAGCAGCCCGGGACTAGCGGGAGTTTATGAGCAGTTCTTC. This sequence encodes CASSPGLAGVYEQFF.

V and J are TRBV5-1 and TRBJ2-6; D is perhaps TRBD1 or TRBD2 (5 bases each). CDR1 and CDR2 from the germline V gene are SGHRS and YFSETQ. The ends were cut back, 2 bases at V and 0 bases at J, with 21 bases in the middle. This CDR3 is 20 amino acids long. CDR3 region: CASSFFLLFLGGSGANVLTF. As DNA, the CDR3 is TGCGCCAGCAGCTTTTTTTTGCTGTTCCTTGGGGGCTCTGGGGCCAACGTCCTGACTTTC. Supplemented by reference TRBV5-1 and TRBJ2-6, the full variable domain reads KAGVTQTPRYLIKTRGQQVTLSCSPISGHRSVSWYQQTPGQGLQFLFEYFSETQRNKGNFPGRFSGRQFSNSRSEMNVSTLELGDSALYLCASSFFLLFLGGSGANVLTFGAGSRLTVL.

This clonotype was seen many times. The chain has TRBV29-1 and TRBJ2-7; 8 bases are shared with TRBD2. After removal of 4 bases from V and 6 bases from J, the junction contained 5 bases not matched to a gene. Per germline, CDR1 SQVTM and CDR2 ANQGSEA. The CDR3 runs to 12 residues. The CDR3 bases are TGCAGCGTTGCGGACGGGAGGGGCGAGCAGTACTTC. Protein product: CSVADGRGEQYF.

This chain uses TRBV30 with TRBJ2-4; no definite D call. Germline CDR1 GTSNPN, CDR2 SVGIG (reference sequence). V lost 5 bases to trimming and J lost 0 bases, with 8 bases between them. CDR3 length: 13 residues. This chain's CDR3 is CAWEQPAKNIQYF. CDR3 nucleotides: TGTGCCTGGGAGCAGCCAGCCAAAAACATTCAGTACTTC.

The V call is TRBV2, the J call TRBJ1-5; D gene unclear. This CDR3 is 14 amino acids long. The germline V and J ends were trimmed by 4 bases and 5 bases, with 12 bases remaining between them. Germline V CDR1 and CDR2: SNHLY, FYNNEI. CDR3 residues: CASSAGSRDQPQHF. The CDR3 DNA reads as TGTGCCAGCAGTGCCGGCAGTCGAGATCAGCCCCAGCATTTT.

This clonotype was detected ten times or more. V usage is TRBV4-1 and J usage is TRBJ1-5; D perhaps matches TRBD1 (6 bases). V shed 0 bases and J shed 6 bases, with 12 bases lying between them. The V gene's germline CDR1 is MGHRA and CDR2 YSYEKL. CDR3 length: 15 amino acids. The CDR3 loop reads CASSQDWGRGQPQHF. Written as DNA, the CDR3 is TGCGCCAGCAGCCAAGATTGGGGGCGAGGTCAGCCCCAGCATTTT.

This clonotype was picked up many times. The chain is built from TRBV29-1 and TRBJ1-2, with D hard to call. The germline gives CDR1 SQVTM, CDR2 ANQGSEA. There are 13 residues in the CDR3. V dropped 7 bases and J dropped 0 bases, with 12 bases sitting between them. CDR3 loop: CSARTESNYGYTF. The CDR3 DNA sequence: TGCAGCGCCAGGACTGAGTCTAACTATGGCTACACCTTC.

This clonotype appeared many times. V usage is TRBV7-9 and J usage is TRBJ1-1, with 7 bases identical to TRBD1. Germline V lookup: CDR1 SEHNR, CDR2 FQNEAQ (reference sequence). The length of the CDR3 is 13 residues. The V segment lost 2 bases and the J segment 7 bases; nucleotides outside the gene matches: 4. CDR3 amino acids: CASSLLRQGEAFF. The CDR3, as DNA: TGTGCCAGCAGCTTACTAAGACAGGGTGAAGCTTTCTTT.

The chain has TRBV20-1 and TRBJ2-1; 9 positions match TRBD2. There are 16 residues in the CDR3. With 0 bases clipped from V and 12 bases from J, the junction kept 15 bases outside the gene matches. Germline V CDR1 and CDR2: DFQATT, SNEGSKA (reference sequence). The CDR3 sequence is CSARDPDSGSPQRQFF. The CDR3 bases are TGCAGTGCTAGAGATCCCGATAGCGGGAGCCCACAAAGGCAGTTCTTC.

This clonotype was detected many times. The chain combines TRBV27 with TRBJ2-5, with a tentative D call TRBD2 (5 bases). V was trimmed by 5 bases and J by 2 bases, leaving 18 bases between them. Per germline, CDR1 MNHEY and CDR2 SMNVEV (reference sequence). CDR3 length: 16 amino acids. The CDR3 protein is CASSTAPGSLQETQYF. CDR3 nucleotides: TGTGCCAGCAGTACTGCACCGGGGTCACTGCAAGAGACCCAGTACTTC.

Notes on this clonotype: Relative to the germline gene, one junction end is altered; a read error may explain this. The V and J genes are TRBV3-1 and TRBJ1-3, with D unresolved. Germline V gene lookup returns CDR1 LGHDT and CDR2 YNNKEL (reference sequence). There are 13 residues in the CDR3. CDR3 loop: CANSQEGVRAIYF. CDR3 DNA: TGTGCCAACAGCCAAGAGGGAGTTCGGGCCATATATTTT. The entire variable domain, with the rest obtained from reference TRBV3-1 and TRBJ1-3, is as follows: DTAVSQTPKYLVTQMGNDKSIKCEQNLGHDTMYWYKQDSKKFLKIMFSYNNKELIINETVPNRFSPKSPDKAHLNLHINSLELGDSAVYFCANSQEGVRAIYFGEGSWLTVV.

This clonotype was recorded many times. In DNA form, the CDR3 reads TGTGCCATCAGGGACAGGGGAAACACCATATATTTT. This codes for CAIRDRGNTIYF. The rearrangement uses TRBV10-3 and TRBJ1-3; the match to TRBD1 covers 7 bases. The ends lost 6 bases at V and 4 bases at J; junction bases unmatched: 0. The CDR3 extends over 12 amino acids. Per germline, CDR1 ENHRY and CDR2 SYGVKD.

This chain connects TRBV11-2 to TRBJ2-5; 13 bases line up with TRBD2. This CDR3 region has 15 residues. Germline trimming cut 1 base from V and 8 bases from J; bases unmatched to any gene: 4. CDR1 and CDR2 (germline): SGHAT, FQNNGV. CDR3 region: CASSLVGLAGATQYF. The CDR3 bases are TGTGCCAGCAGCTTAGTCGGACTAGCGGGAGCCACCCAGTACTTC.

The sample holds many counts of this clonotype. The chain employs TRBV6-1 and TRBJ2-1, with TRBD2 identical over 9 bases. V dropped 6 bases and J dropped 7; count of bases not matched to a gene: 7. Germline CDR1 MNHNS, CDR2 SASEGT. The CDR3 spans 14 residues. The CDR3 is CASSSSSGRNEQFF. For the CDR3, the DNA is TGTGCCAGCAGCTCGAGTAGCGGGAGAAATGAGCAGTTCTTC.

This clonotype was counted at least ten times. The chain combines TRBV7-2 with TRBJ2-3; D possibly corresponds to TRBD2 (5 bases). V was cut by 1 base and J by 4 bases, with 9 bases left in between. The CDR3 covers 14 residues. Looked up from germline, CDR1 is SGHTA and CDR2 is FQGNSA. CDR3 region: CASSLVQRPDTQYF. The CDR3 DNA follows: TGTGCCAGCAGCTTAGTCCAGCGGCCAGATACGCAGTATTTT.

This clonotype was seen repeatedly, ten times or more. The V gene is TRBV12-3 or TRBV12-4, the J gene TRBJ2-1; no clear D gene. V lost 7 bases to trimming and J lost 1 base, with 8 bases between them. The CDR3 is 13 amino acids. CDR3 coding DNA: TGTGCCAGCACCCCCGGTTCCTACAATGAGCAGTTCTTC. Translating it yields CASTPGSYNEQFF.

The rearrangement joins TRBV5-1 to TRBJ2-7, with D perhaps being TRBD1 or TRBD2 (5 bases each). The germline V gene has CDR1 SGHRS and CDR2 YFSETQ. This CDR3 is built from 14 residues. Trimming removed 4 bases at V and 0 bases at J, with 11 bases between. This CDR3 is CASSRDGSSYEQYF. The CDR3 nucleotides are TGCGCCAGCAGCCGGGACGGCAGCTCCTACGAGCAGTACTTC.

This clonotype was seen a few times. This chain joins TRBV6-5 and TRBJ2-2; maybe TRBD1 (6 bases). Deletions cut 4 bases from V and 5 bases from J, with 11 bases between. The germline V gene has CDR1 MNHEY and CDR2 SVGAGI. CDR3 length: 14 residues. CDR3 nucleotide sequence: TGTGCCAGCAGTTTGCAGGGGCGTACCGGGGAGCTGTTTTTT. Protein sequence: CASSLQGRTGELFF.

This clonotype was recorded at least ten times. This chain joins TRBV7-2 and TRBJ1-1; tentative D call: TRBD1 (6 bases). The CDR3 spans 14 residues. Germline V lookup: CDR1 SGHTA, CDR2 FQGNSA. The V gene lost 3 bases and the J gene lost 3 bases, with 11 bases spanning the gap. The CDR3 DNA reads as TGTGCCAGCAGCTTTACAGGGATCTACACTGAAGCTTTCTTT. It codes for CASSFTGIYTEAFF. Drawing the rest from reference TRBV7-2 and TRBJ1-1, the complete variable domain is GAGVSQSPSNKVTEKGKDVELRCDPISGHTALYWYRQSLGQGLEFLIYFQGNSAPDKSGLPSDRFSAERTGGSVSTLTIQRTQQEDSAVYLCASSFTGIYTEAFFGQGTRLTVV.

This clonotype was counted only a few times. This chain connects TRBV20-1 to TRBJ2-7; no clear D. CDR1 and CDR2 (germline): DFQATT, SNEGSKA (reference sequence). The CDR3 runs to 10 residues. Deletions cut 5 bases from V and 1 base from J, with 3 bases between. The CDR3 coding sequence is TGCAGTGCTCAGTCCTACGAGCAGTACTTC. Translating gives CSAQSYEQYF.